These T cell receptor beta chains were read from a single sample in a study of OX40 agonist ivuxolimab in advanced cancers. Assay used: immunoSEQ multiplex PCR; TCRdb lists only in-frame clones, some missing. The table includes tens of thousands of clones, more than 85% detected once. Sequencing used CD4+ or CD8+ T cells sorted from blood, obtained in a trial of the OX40 agonist ivuxolimab. The receptors shown here come from an adult with an advanced solid tumor such as melanoma, head and neck, liver or kidney cancer. Both conserved end residues are part of each CDR3. D genes are given only for firm matches. Some rows mark clone size as missing; the rest say once, few, many or name a class of expanded clone.

CASSWEGGSGANVLTF | TGTGCCAGCAGCTGGGAGGGTGGATCTGGGGCCAACGTCCTGACTTTC | . | TRBD2 | TRBJ2-6 | TRBV7-9
CASNFRQATNTEAFF | TGTGCCAGCAACTTCCGACAGGCGACGAACACTGAAGCTTTCTTT | . | . | TRBJ1-1 | TRBV6-5
CASNKGEDGYTF | TGTGCCAGCAATAAGGGGGAGGATGGCTACACCTTC | . | . | TRBJ1-2 | TRBV19
CASSLSGTGLGSGNTIYF | TGTGCCAGCAGTTTATCGGGGACAGGGCTGGGCTCTGGAAACACCATATATTTT | . | TRBD1 | TRBJ1-3 | TRBV27
CASSFSGEVGTGELFF | TGCGCCAGCAGCTTTAGCGGGGAGGTCGGCACCGGGGAGCTGTTTTTT | . | TRBD2 | TRBJ2-2 | TRBV5-1
CAISDGLAGGDTQYF | TGTGCCATCAGTGACGGTCTAGCGGGGGGTGATACGCAGTATTTT | . | TRBD2 | TRBJ2-3 | TRBV10-3
CASSPTNTDGHYGYTF | TGTGCCAGCTCACCTACTAATACAGACGGGCACTATGGCTACACCTTC | . | . | TRBJ1-2 | TRBV18
CASSQDSRGGAFRDNEQFF | TGCGCCAGCAGCCAAGATTCTCGCGGGGGGGCCTTTAGGGACAATGAGCAGTTCTTC | . | TRBD2 | TRBJ2-1 | TRBV4-1
CASSVGSGNTIYF | TGTGCCAGCAGTGTGGGCTCTGGAAACACCATATATTTT | . | . | TRBJ1-3 | TRBV2
CASSSLGQVGYGGYGYTF | TGCGCCAGCAGCTCCTTGGGACAGGTCGGGTATGGTGGCTATGGCTACACCTTC | . | TRBD1 | TRBJ1-2 | TRBV5-1
CASSLGQDPVFSGNTIYF | TGTGCCAGCAGCCTAGGACAGGACCCGGTCTTCTCTGGAAACACCATATATTTT | . | TRBD1 | TRBJ1-3 | TRBV7-6
CSASGADTQYF | TGCAGTGCTAGCGGGGCAGATACGCAGTATTTT | . | . | TRBJ2-3 | TRBV20-1
CASSLDGTGTDTQYF | TGTGCCAGCAGCTTAGATGGGACAGGGACAGATACGCAGTATTTT | . | TRBD1 | TRBJ2-3 | TRBV11-2
CASSLHGDEKLFF | TGTGCCAGCAGCCTACACGGGGATGAAAAACTGTTTTTT | . | . | TRBJ1-4 | TRBV7-8
CASSSSSYEQYF | TGTGCCAGCAGCTCCAGCTCCTACGAGCAGTACTTC | once | . | TRBJ2-7 | TRBV5-6
CASSSFWGVETQYF | TGTGCCAGCAGCTCCTTTTGGGGGGTGGAGACCCAGTACTTC | . | . | TRBJ2-5 | TRBV11-2
CASSPAGGNGYTF | TGTGCCAGCAGCCCCGCCGGGGGAAATGGCTACACCTTC | . | . | TRBJ1-2 | TRBV9
CASTTGQSNEQYF | TGCGCCAGCACCACGGGACAAAGCAACGAGCAGTACTTC | . | . | TRBJ2-7 | TRBV5-1
CAWTPGTASNYGYTF | TGTGCCTGGACTCCGGGCACGGCCTCTAACTATGGCTACACCTTC | once | . | TRBJ1-2 | TRBV30
CASKGLGHGNAEAFF | TGTGCCAGCAAGGGGCTCGGACACGGGAACGCTGAAGCTTTCTTT | . | . | TRBJ1-1 | TRBV11-2
CATSRDSRPYSNQPQHF | TGTGCCACCAGCAGAGATTCTAGGCCTTATAGTAATCAGCCCCAGCATTTT | . | . | TRBJ1-5 | TRBV15
CASSELSPEYGPGYTF | TGTGCCAGCAGTGAGCTTTCGCCAGAGTACGGACCTGGCTACACCTTC | . | . | TRBJ1-2 | TRBV6-1
CATSPRLENTGELFF | TGTGCCACCAGCCCAAGACTAGAAAACACCGGGGAGCTGTTTTTT | . | . | TRBJ2-2 | TRBV15
CASSEERGQPQHF | TGTGCCAGCAGTGAAGAGAGGGGCCAGCCCCAGCATTTT | once | . | TRBJ1-5 | TRBV2
CASSYSKGMIGYGYTF | TGTGCCAGCAGTTACTCGAAAGGGATGATAGGCTATGGCTACACCTTC | . | . | TRBJ1-2 | TRBV6-5
CASSVAGANVLTF | TGTGCCAGCAGCGTAGCAGGGGCCAACGTCCTGACTTTC | . | . | TRBJ2-6 | TRBV7-9
CASSSVGGSPLHF | TGTGCCAGCAGCTCCGTCGGCGGGTCACCCCTCCACTTT | medium-sized | . | TRBJ1-6 | TRBV7-6
CASSLVERGELFF | TGCGCCAGCAGCTTGGTCGAGCGCGGGGAGCTGTTTTTT | . | . | TRBJ2-2 | TRBV5-1
CAWNRGLNTEAFF | TGTGCCTGGAATCGGGGTTTGAACACTGAAGCTTTCTTT | . | . | TRBJ1-1 | TRBV30
CASSFAGQAYGYTF | TGTGCCAGCAGCTTCGCCGGACAGGCCTATGGCTACACCTTC | . | TRBD1 | TRBJ1-2 | TRBV11-2
CAWSTDRPDTQYF | TGTGCCTGGAGTACGGACCGCCCCGATACGCAGTATTTT | . | . | TRBJ2-3 | TRBV30
CASSSLGGAMTDTQYF | TGTGCCAGCAGCTCCTTGGGCGGGGCGATGACAGATACGCAGTATTTT | . | . | TRBJ2-3 | TRBV27